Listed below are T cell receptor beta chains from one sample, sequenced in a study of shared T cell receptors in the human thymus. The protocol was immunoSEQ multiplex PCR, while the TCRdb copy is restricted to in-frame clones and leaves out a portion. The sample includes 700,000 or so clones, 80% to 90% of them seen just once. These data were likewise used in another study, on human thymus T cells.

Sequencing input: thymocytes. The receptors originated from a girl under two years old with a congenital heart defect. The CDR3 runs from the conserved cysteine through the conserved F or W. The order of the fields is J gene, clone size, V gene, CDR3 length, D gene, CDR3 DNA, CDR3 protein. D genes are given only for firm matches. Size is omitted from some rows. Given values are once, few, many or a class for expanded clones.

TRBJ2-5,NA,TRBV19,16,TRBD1,TGTGCCAGTAGCCATAGGGGACAGGGGCCAAAAGAGACCCAGTACTTC,CASSHRGQGPKETQYF
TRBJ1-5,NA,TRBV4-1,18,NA,TGCGCCAGCAGCCGAGGGGGTTGGAGCGAATTAGCCTATCAGCCCCAGCATTTT,CASSRGGWSELAYQPQHF
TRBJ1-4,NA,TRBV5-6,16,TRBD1,TGTGCCAGCAGCTTTGACAGGGAAGCAACTAATGAAAAACTGTTTTTT,CASSFDREATNEKLFF
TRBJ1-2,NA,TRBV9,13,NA,TGTGCCAGCAGCGTTAGCCCCGACTATGGCTACACCTTC,CASSVSPDYGYTF
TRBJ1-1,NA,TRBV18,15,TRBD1,TGTGCCAGCTCACAACCTACAGGGGGCAGGACTGAAGCTTTCTTT,CASSQPTGGRTEAFF
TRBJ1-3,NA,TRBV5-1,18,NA,TGCGCCAGCAGCTTGGCCAGTTCCCTGACAGCCTCTGGAAACACCATATATTTT,CASSLASSLTASGNTIYF
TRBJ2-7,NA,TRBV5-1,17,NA,TGCGCCAGCAGGCGGGAAATCGGGGACGAGAGCTCCTACGAGCAGTACTTC,CASRREIGDESSYEQYF
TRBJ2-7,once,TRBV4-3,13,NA,TGCGCCAGCAGCCAGGAACAGGGCTACGAGCAGTACTTC,CASSQEQGYEQYF
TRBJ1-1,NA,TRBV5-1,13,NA,TGCGCCAGCAGCCGGGGGGGTGGCACTGAAGCTTTCTTT,CASSRGGGTEAFF
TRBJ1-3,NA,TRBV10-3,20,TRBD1,TGTGCCATCAGTGGGATTCTACAGGGGTCTTCGTTTTCAAGAGGAAACACCATATATTTT,CAISGILQGSSFSRGNTIYF
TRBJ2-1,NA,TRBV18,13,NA,TGTGCCAGCTCCTTCTCGACAGACAATGAGCAGTTCTTC,CASSFSTDNEQFF
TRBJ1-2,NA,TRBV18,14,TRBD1,TGTGCCAGCTCACCCCAGGGACAGGGCTATGGCTACACCTTC,CASSPQGQGYGYTF
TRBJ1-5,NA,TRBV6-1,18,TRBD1,TGTGCCAGCAGTGAATCAAGACAGGGGGACTATAGCAATCAGCCCCAGCATTTT,CASSESRQGDYSNQPQHF